Below are 19 T cell receptor beta chains sequenced from a single sample in a study of monozygotic twins with inflammatory bowel disease. No DNA is given; TCRdb re-called the 5' RACE reads and lists each CDR3 protein once. This repertoire includes approximately 420,000 distinct CDR3 sequences. Sample: blood. The receptors stem from a human donor with ulcerative colitis or Crohn's disease, or a healthy co-twin of an affected twin (not recorded which).

The V and J genes are TRBV2 and TRBJ1-2; the TCRdb call, TRBD1, lacks DNA for checking. The germline V gene encodes CDR1 SNHLY and CDR2 FYNNEI. The CDR3 totals 17 residues. CDR3 loop: CASSERGQGALGTGYTF. Together with reference TRBV2 and TRBJ1-2, the CDR3 gives the full variable domain: EPEVTQTPSHQVTQMGQEVILRCVPISNHLYFYWYRQILGQKVEFLVSFYNNEISEKSEIFDDQFSVERPDGSNFTLKIRSTKLEDSAMYFCASSERGQGALGTGYTFGSGTRLTVV.

The chain has TRBV7-2 and TRBJ2-2; the TRBD1 assignment by TCRdb is unverifiable without DNA. Per germline, CDR1 SGHTA and CDR2 FQGNSA. The CDR3 totals 15 residues. The CDR3 loop is CASTLIVQGNGELFF.

The V gene is TRBV4-3, the J gene TRBJ2-7; TCRdb selects TRBD1, and the lack of DNA leaves this call unchecked. CDR3 length: 16 amino acids. Germline CDR1 reads LGHNA; CDR2 reads YSLEER. The CDR3 here is CASSQDEGDSVYEQYF.

The chain is built from TRBV20-1 and TRBJ2-7; TCRdb indicates TRBD2, and absent DNA this call remains unverified. CDR1 is DFQATT, CDR2 SNEGSKA, per germline (reference sequence). CDR3 length: 15 residues. The CDR3 loop reads CSARPAGDFSYEQYF.

The rearrangement links TRBV6-1 to TRBJ1-6; TCRdb's assignment of TRBD1 cannot be checked, as there is no DNA. This CDR3 region has 14 residues. Germline assignment: CDR1 MNHNS and CDR2 SASEGT. The CDR3 here is CATRRDSRFLPLHF.

The CDR3 protein is CASSQDEGDTLYF. The rearrangement links TRBV4-3 to TRBJ2-3; TCRdb's assignment of TRBD2 cannot be checked, as there is no DNA. The CDR3 runs 13 residues. In germline, CDR1 is LGHNA, CDR2 YSLEER.

The rearrangement joins TRBV5-4 to TRBJ2-1. The CDR3 is made up of 15 amino acids. Germline lookup yields CDR1 SGHNT and CDR2 YYREEE (reference sequence). CDR3 in amino acids: CASSLGSYSYNEQFF.

The chain combines TRBV7-2 with TRBJ2-1. The germline CDR1 and CDR2 sequences are SGHTA and FQGNSA. The CDR3 is made up of 13 amino acids. Here the CDR3 reads CASSDTAIYEQFF.

V and J are TRBV29-1 and TRBJ2-7; TCRdb designates TRBD2, a call that cannot be tested without DNA. Per germline, CDR1 SQVTM and CDR2 ANQGSEA. The CDR3 runs 12 residues. CDR3 protein: CSVEWGGYEQYF.

V usage is TRBV7-2 and J usage is TRBJ2-3. Germline CDR1 reads SGHTA; CDR2 reads FQGNSA. This CDR3 spans 15 amino acids. The CDR3 reads CASSLFGQSSDTQYF. Looking up the rest from reference TRBV7-2 and TRBJ2-3 gives the full variable domain: GAGVSQSPSNKVTEKGKDVELRCDPISGHTALYWYRQSLGQGLEFLIYFQGNSAPDKSGLPSDRFSAERTGGSVSTLTIQRTQQEDSAVYLCASSLFGQSSDTQYFGPGTRLTVL.

CDR3 residues: CASIELGWDYTF. This chain connects TRBV6-1 to TRBJ1-2. CDR3 size: 12 residues. Germline V gene lookup returns CDR1 MNHNS and CDR2 SASEGT.

This sequence joins TRBV5-1 and TRBJ1-3. The CDR3 extends over 13 amino acids. Germline CDR1 and CDR2: SGHRS and YFSETQ. The chain's CDR3 is CASRSAAGNTIYF. Full variable domain (missing parts from reference TRBV5-1 and TRBJ1-3): KAGVTQTPRYLIKTRGQQVTLSCSPISGHRSVSWYQQTPGQGLQFLFEYFSETQRNKGNFPGRFSGRQFSNSRSEMNVSTLELGDSALYLCASRSAAGNTIYFGEGSWLTVV.

The chain employs TRBV10-2 and TRBJ1-2; absent DNA, TCRdb's TRBD1 call cannot be checked. The germline V gene encodes CDR1 WSHSY and CDR2 SAAADI. The CDR3 spans 16 residues. The CDR3: CASSESNLGTVEGYTF.

The V gene is TRBV7-6, the J gene TRBJ1-1; the D call from TCRdb, TRBD1, cannot be confirmed without DNA. This CDR3 contains 16 residues. Germline CDR1 is SGHVS and CDR2 is FNYEAQ. CDR3: CASSLFSQGRYTEAFF.

This chain uses TRBV5-1 with TRBJ2-7; TCRdb outputs TRBD1, but without DNA this stays unchecked. This CDR3 is 15 amino acids long. CDR1 is SGHRS, CDR2 YFSETQ, per germline. The CDR3 here is CASSLGQAAYYEQYF.

The genes are TRBV7-2 and TRBJ2-1; TCRdb's assignment of TRBD2 cannot be checked, as there is no DNA. Germline V gene lookup returns CDR1 SGHTA and CDR2 FQGNSA. The CDR3 length is 15 residues. CDR3: CASSLHSGGPGEQFF.

The gene calls are TRBV11-2 and TRBJ2-4; the D call of TRBD2 rests on TCRdb alone, since no DNA is present to check it. CDR1 SGHAT and CDR2 FQNNGV come from the germline V gene. This CDR3 contains 15 residues. The CDR3 loop is CASSLGDFSKNIQYF.

This chain links TRBV20-1 with TRBJ1-4. Germline CDR1 DFQATT, CDR2 SNEGSKA (reference sequence). The CDR3 length is 13 residues. The CDR3 loop reads CSATGSTNEKLFF.

The J gene is TRBJ2-2, the V gene TRBV19. From germline, CDR1 is LNHDA and CDR2 SQIVND (reference sequence). CDR3 length: 12 residues. The CDR3 spells CASSKEVGELFF.